These 15 T cell receptor beta chains originate from one sample sequenced in a study of blood T cell repertoires in COVID-19. Some clones are missing from TCRdb's copy, which holds only in-frame ones; the method was immunoSEQ multiplex PCR. The repertoire holds 100,000 to 150,000 clones, with roughly 74% as singletons. The sequenced material came from peripheral blood. All receptors come from an elderly man with COVID-19, enrolled during active disease.

The chain has TRBV28 and TRBJ2-7; 8 bases map to TRBD2. CDR1 MDHEN and CDR2 SYDVKM come from the germline V gene. J was trimmed by 6 bases and V by 2 bases; bases with no gene match: 0. The CDR3 has 12 amino acids. CDR3 in DNA: TGTGCCAGCAGTTTAGGGACTAGCGAGCAGTACTTC. Residues: CASSLGTSEQYF.

This rearrangement joins TRBV7-3 to TRBJ2-7; 10 bases agree with TRBD2. V lost 4 bases to trimming and J lost 2 bases; unmatched junction nucleotides: 2. The CDR3 extends over 14 amino acids. Germline lookup yields CDR1 SGHTA and CDR2 FQGTGA. CDR3 amino acids: CASSSGLAAYEQYF. In DNA, the CDR3 is TGTGCCAGCAGCTCCGGACTAGCGGCCTACGAGCAGTACTTC.

CDR3 sequence reads: CASSTQVYTF. The CDR3 region has the DNA TGTGCCAGCAGTACACAGGTATACACCTTC. This chain joins TRBV2 and TRBJ1-2; perhaps TRBD1 as D (5 bases). CDR3 size: 10 residues. Trimming cost V 5 bases and J 11 bases, with 9 bases left between them. CDR1 and CDR2 (germline): SNHLY, FYNNEI.

The chain carries TRBV6-5 and TRBJ1-3, with D possibly being TRBD1 (5 bases). CDR1 is MNHEY and CDR2 is SVGAGI in the germline V gene. V lost 6 bases, J lost 3 bases, and 15 bases lay in between. The CDR3 is 15 residues long. This CDR3 is CASRDPGLFGNTIYF. In DNA form, the CDR3 reads TGTGCCAGCAGAGACCCGGGACTCTTTGGAAACACCATATATTTT.

In this sample, this clone turned up once. The rearrangement links TRBV28 to TRBJ2-1; 7 positions agree with TRBD2. The germline V gene has CDR1 MDHEN and CDR2 SYDVKM. The CDR3 extends over 15 amino acids. Trimming cost V 5 bases and J 7 bases; bases outside gene matches: 11. This CDR3 is CASSTAGAGENEQFF. The CDR3 coding sequence is TGTGCCAGCAGTACGGCGGGAGCTGGGGAGAATGAGCAGTTCTTC.

The chain has TRBV2 and TRBJ1-6; 9 bases are shared with TRBD1. The CDR3 sequence is 17 residues long. Trimming took 4 bases from V and 7 from J; bases not matched to a gene: 11. CDR1 SNHLY and CDR2 FYNNEI come from the germline V gene. Here the CDR3 reads CASSVIQPGQGNSPLHF. CDR3 nucleotide sequence: TGTGCCAGCAGTGTGATCCAACCGGGACAGGGCAATTCACCCCTCCACTTT.

V is TRBV24-1 and J is TRBJ2-3; 9 nucleotides line up with TRBD1. This CDR3 has 17 residues. V lost 2 bases and J lost 2; bases outside the gene matches: 7. Germline lookup yields CDR1 KGHDR and CDR2 SFDVKD. CDR3 bases: TGTGCCACCAGTGATTGGGGACAGGGTGAGGTCACAGATACGCAGTATTTT. This encodes CATSDWGQGEVTDTQYF.

Here the CDR3 reads CASSSTGTGKNIQYF. The CDR3 DNA sequence: TGTGCCAGCAGCAGCACCGGGACAGGGAAAAACATTCAGTACTTC. The V gene is TRBV3-1 (or the pseudogene TRBV3-2), the J gene TRBJ2-4, with 9 bases matching TRBD1. The V and J ends lost 5 bases and 4 bases, in that order; junction bases with no gene match: 6. The CDR3 runs to 15 residues. Germline CDR1 is LGHDT and CDR2 is YNNKEL (reference sequence).

The chain couples TRBV10-3 to TRBJ2-7; 9 bases agree with TRBD2. The CDR3 is 14 residues long. After removal of 2 bases from V and 4 bases from J, the junction contained 3 bases not matched to a gene. Germline V gene lookup returns CDR1 ENHRY and CDR2 SYGVKD. As DNA, the CDR3 is TGTGCCATCAGTGAGGGTCTAGCGGGGTACGAGCAGTACTTC. Translation gives CAISEGLAGYEQYF.

This clone was counted only a few times. This chain links TRBV5-1 with TRBJ1-1; possibly TRBD1 for D (6 bases). Trimming took off 4 bases at V and 6 bases at J, with 19 bases between the two ends. Per the germline V gene, CDR1 is SGHRS and CDR2 is YFSETQ. The CDR3 is made up of 15 amino acids. The CDR3 here is CASSPRRGGLAEAFF. The CDR3 DNA is TGCGCCAGCAGCCCAAGACGGGGGGGCTTAGCTGAAGCTTTCTTT.

V and J are TRBV10-2 and TRBJ1-4; D might be TRBD1 (6 bases). Germline CDR1 reads WSHSY; CDR2 reads SAAADI. This CDR3 is built from 14 residues. Trimming pared 4 bases from V and 8 bases from J, leaving 14 bases between. The CDR3 sequence is CASSGGLIDEKLFF. In DNA, the CDR3 is TGCGCCAGCAGTGGGGGGCTTATCGACGAAAAACTGTTTTTT.

The J gene is TRBJ2-5, the V gene TRBV12-2; TRBD2, the table's D call, was not compared with the DNA. TRBV12-2 is a listed pseudogene. This CDR3 has 17 residues. The CDR3 sequence is CASRLEGLAGSQETQYF. The CDR3 region has the DNA TGTGCAAGTCGCTTAGAGGGACTAGCGGGATCTCAAGAGACCCAGTACTTC.

The genes are TRBV28 and TRBJ2-6; D is possibly TRBD1 (5 bases). Germline CDR1 is MDHEN and CDR2 is SYDVKM. This CDR3 region has 15 residues. Trimming stripped 4 bases from V and 3 bases from J, with 10 bases between. CDR3 sequence: CASSSQGGGANVLTF. CDR3 coding DNA: TGTGCCAGCAGTTCGCAGGGTGGTGGGGCCAACGTCCTGACTTTC.

V and J are TRBV7-6 and TRBJ2-6; D is possibly TRBD1 (5 bases). With 6 bases removed from V and 0 bases from J, the gap between germline ends came to 12 bases. The CDR3 loop spans 16 amino acids. CDR1 is SGHVS and CDR2 is FNYEAQ in the germline V gene. The CDR3 spells CASSSRQSSGANVLTF. The CDR3 DNA reads as TGTGCCAGCAGTTCTCGACAGAGCTCTGGGGCCAACGTCCTGACTTTC.

The chain combines TRBV19 with TRBJ2-4; 11 nucleotides match TRBD2. Germline loops: CDR1 LNHDA, CDR2 SQIVND (reference sequence). The length of the CDR3 is 16 residues. Trimming at V came to 8 bases and at J to 1 base, leaving 7 bases not matched to a gene. As DNA, the CDR3 is TGTGCCAGTGCTAGCGGGAGGAACCGGGCCAAAAACATTCAGTACTTC. Translating gives CASASGRNRAKNIQYF.